A selection of T cell receptor beta chains follows, all from one sample in a study of cytomegalovirus exposure and HLA in healthy donors. The data were produced by immunoSEQ multiplex PCR, yet TCRdb's version contains in-frame clones alone and is incomplete. The table lists roughly 100,000 clones, under 80% of them singletons. Sequencing input: PBMCs. The receptor source for this set is a man aged 35 to 55 in good health and CMV-seronegative. Both conserved end residues are part of each CDR3. A D gene is named only where the DNA matches it firmly. Only some rows state a clone size, as once, few, many or a class for expanded clones.

v_gene	d_gene	len	abundance	j_gene	CDR3nt	CDR3aa
TRBV9	-	15	-	TRBJ1-1	TGTGCCAGCAGCGTAGGCGGAGGCTCGAACACTGAAGCTTTCTTT	CASSVGGGSNTEAFF
TRBV7-7	TRBD1	15	-	TRBJ2-5	TGTGCTAGCAGCTTAAATTCAGGGGGACAAGAGACCCAGTACTTC	CASSLNSGGQETQYF
TRBV5-1	-	15	-	TRBJ2-7	TGCGCCAGCAGCACCCTCCCAGACTACTCCTACGAGCAGTACTTC	CASSTLPDYSYEQYF
TRBV19	TRBD1	13	-	TRBJ1-2	TGTGCCAGTAAGTCGGGACAGAACTATGGCTACACCTTC	CASKSGQNYGYTF
TRBV7-8	-	14	-	TRBJ1-1	TGTGCCAGCAGCTTATCGGACAGTTACACTGAAGCTTTCTTT	CASSLSDSYTEAFF
TRBV5-1	TRBD1	13	few	TRBJ1-1	TGCGCCAGCACCGTGTCAGGGGGCACTGAAGCTTTCTTT	CASTVSGGTEAFF
TRBV5-8	TRBD2	16	-	TRBJ2-3	TGTGCCAGCAGCTTGGTAGCGGGGGGGCCCACAGATACGCAGTATTTT	CASSLVAGGPTDTQYF
TRBV7-2	TRBD1	15	few	TRBJ1-4	TGTGCCAGCAGCTTATACAGGGGGCGAGATGAAAAACTGTTTTTT	CASSLYRGRDEKLFF
TRBV5-6	TRBD2	14	once	TRBJ2-5	TGTGCCAGCAGCTTGGGACTAGCCTCAGAGACCCAGTACTTC	CASSLGLASETQYF
TRBV5-4	-	17	-	TRBJ2-6	TGTGCCAGCAGCCCACGGACACTGGCCTCAGGGGCCAACGTCCTGACTTTC	CASSPRTLASGANVLTF
TRBV6-5	-	14	-	TRBJ2-1	TGTGCCAGCAGTTACTCTAGGGGTGGACGTGAGCAGTTCTTC	CASSYSRGGREQFF
TRBV11-2	TRBD1	14	few	TRBJ1-1	TGTGCCAGCAGCTTCGACAGGGGAAACACTGAAGCTTTCTTT	CASSFDRGNTEAFF
TRBV7-3	TRBD2	16	-	TRBJ2-3	TGTGCCAGCAGCTTAACACCTAGCGGGGGCACAGATACGCAGTATTTT	CASSLTPSGGTDTQYF
TRBV2	-	14	-	TRBJ1-1	TGTGCGATTTTAATTGGGGCAGAGAACACTGAAGCTTTCTTT	CAILIGAENTEAFF
TRBV6-1	-	13	-	TRBJ2-7	TGTGCCAGCAGGGTGACAGGTATCCACGAGCAGTACTTC	CASRVTGIHEQYF
TRBV19	-	13	-	TRBJ1-1	TGTGCCAGTAGAGAGGCGGGGTCCACTGAAGCTTTCTTT	CASREAGSTEAFF
TRBV27	TRBD1	14	-	TRBJ1-5	TGTGCCAGCAGGAGGACAGGGAGCAATCAGCCCCAGCATTTT	CASRRTGSNQPQHF
TRBV5-1	-	16	-	TRBJ2-1	TGCGCCAGCAGCTTGACCCCGGACAGCTCCTACAATGAGCAGTTCTTC	CASSLTPDSSYNEQFF
TRBV28	-	14	-	TRBJ1-5	TGTGCCAGCAGTTTTCCACAGGTTAATCAGCCCCAGCATTTT	CASSFPQVNQPQHF
TRBV18	TRBD1	15	-	TRBJ2-7	TGTGCCAGCTCACCGCCCGGGACAGGGGGCGGAGAGCAGTACTTC	CASSPPGTGGGEQYF
TRBV5-1	TRBD2	15	-	TRBJ2-1	TGCGCCAGCACCAGGACTATAGCGGGGGCCAATGAGCAGTTCTTC	CASTRTIAGANEQFF
TRBV23-1	-	15	few	TRBJ1-6	TGCGCCAGCAGTCCTAGAGACGCCTATAATTCACCCCTCCACTTT	CASSPRDAYNSPLHF
TRBV5-4	-	14	-	TRBJ2-1	TGTGCCAGCAGCGCGTTACTAGTAAACAATGAGCAGTTCTTC	CASSALLVNNEQFF
TRBV5-1	-	16	once	TRBJ1-2	TGCGCCAGCAGCTATACGGGGGGATTAGCTAACTATGGCTACACCTTC	CASSYTGGLANYGYTF
TRBV19	-	14	-	TRBJ2-3	TGTGCCAGTAGTCGGAGCGGCCCTACAGATACGCAGTATTTT	CASSRSGPTDTQYF
TRBV5-1	TRBD1	14	-	TRBJ2-2	TGTGCCAGCAGCCCGGGGACAGGGTTAAGGGAGCTGTTTTTT	CASSPGTGLRELFF
TRBV10-1	TRBD1	14	-	TRBJ1-5	TGCGCCAGCAGTGAGCGGACAGGGCGTCAGCCCCAGCATTTT	CASSERTGRQPQHF
TRBV11-2	TRBD2	15	-	TRBJ2-3	TGTGCCAGCAGCTTCAAGCGGGGGGGCCTGAATACGCAGTATTTT	CASSFKRGGLNTQYF
TRBV4-2	TRBD2	17	-	TRBJ2-1	TGTGCCAGCAGCCGGGGCGGGACTAGCGATAGCTACAATGAGCAGTTCTTC	CASSRGGTSDSYNEQFF
TRBV28	TRBD1	13	-	TRBJ1-2	TGTGCCAGCAGACCGACAGGGGGCTCTGGCTACACCTTC	CASRPTGGSGYTF
TRBV4-2	TRBD1	15	once	TRBJ1-1	TGTGCCAGCAGCCAACGGGGACAGGGGGGCGCTGAAGCTTTCTTT	CASSQRGQGGAEAFF
TRBV5-4	-	15	few	TRBJ2-7	TGTGCCAGCAGCTTGGCGGGCCAGCGGATCTACGAGCAGTACTTC	CASSLAGQRIYEQYF
TRBV18	-	13	-	TRBJ1-3	TGTGCCAGCCACATTGCGAGGGGAAACACCATATATTTT	CASHIARGNTIYF
TRBV5-1	TRBD1	15	-	TRBJ1-1	TGCGCCAGCAGCTTGGGTCCGACAGGGAACCACGAAGCTTTCTTT	CASSLGPTGNHEAFF
TRBV11-2	-	15	once	TRBJ1-5	TGTGCCAGCAGCTTAGCCCCAGGGGCGGGTCAGCCCCAGCATTTT	CASSLAPGAGQPQHF
TRBV25-1	-	16	-	TRBJ1-6	TGTGCCAGCAGTGGACGCCGGGACACAACCTTTTCACCCCTCCACTTT	CASSGRRDTTFSPLHF
TRBV19	TRBD1	14	once	TRBJ2-1	TGTGCCAGTAGTCCAGGGACAGGAGGCAATGAGCAGTTCTTC	CASSPGTGGNEQFF
TRBV30	TRBD1	12	-	TRBJ1-2	TGTGCCTGGACCAGGGGGAACTATGGCTACACCTTC	CAWTRGNYGYTF